Listed below are T cell receptor beta chains from one sample, sequenced in a study of blood T cell repertoires in COVID-19. The repertoire was sequenced with immunoSEQ multiplex PCR; TCRdb's copy has only in-frame clones and lacks some. The repertoire has 200,000 to 300,000 clones, 70% to 90% of them found once; the top ten carry less than 8%. Sequenced sample: peripheral blood. The receptors derive from a man aged 55 to 70 with acute or convalescent COVID-19. Each CDR3 is given with its conserved first and last residue. Each record gives: J gene, D gene, V gene, clone size, CDR3 protein, CDR3 DNA. D genes are given only for firm matches. Clone size is stated in some rows and not others, as once, few, many or a class when expanded.

TRBJ1-5 TRBD1 TRBV28 - CASSPRTGRQPQHF TGTGCCAGCAGTCCAAGGACAGGGAGGCAGCCCCAGCATTTT
TRBJ1-1 TRBD1 TRBV10-3 - CAIRGTGGDEAFF TGTGCCATCAGGGGGACAGGGGGAGATGAAGCTTTCTTT
TRBJ2-3 TRBD1 TRBV18 once CASSIQGPPLTDTQYF TGTGCCAGCTCAATACAGGGGCCCCCTCTCACAGATACGCAGTATTTT
TRBJ2-7 TRBD1 TRBV9 once CASSVAAGGYEQYF TGTGCCAGCAGCGTAGCAGCAGGGGGCTACGAGCAGTACTTC
TRBJ1-5 - TRBV18 - CASSPQSGGNQPQHF TGTGCCAGCTCACCACAAAGCGGCGGCAATCAGCCCCAGCATTTT
TRBJ2-1 TRBD2 TRBV19 - CASSIAVGLDYNEQFF TGTGCCAGTAGTATAGCCGTGGGACTAGACTACAATGAGCAGTTCTTC
TRBJ2-3 TRBD2 TRBV7-3 - CASSLFPSGSGTDTQYF TGTGCCAGCAGCTTATTCCCTAGCGGGTCGGGCACAGATACGCAGTATTTT
TRBJ2-2 TRBD2 TRBV5-1 - CASSIGTSLGGELFF TGCGCCAGCAGCATAGGGACTAGCCTTGGCGGGGAGCTGTTTTTT
TRBJ2-3 - TRBV10-3 - CAIRAVTEDTQYF TGTGCCATCAGGGCGGTGACAGAAGATACGCAGTATTTT
TRBJ2-7 TRBD1 TRBV5-5 - CASSLTGTGMYEQYF TGTGCCAGCAGCTTGACCGGGACAGGGATGTACGAGCAGTACTTC
TRBJ2-7 TRBD2 TRBV12-3/TRBV12-4 - CASSWGGYEQYF TGTGCCAGCAGTTGGGGGGGGTACGAGCAGTACTTC
TRBJ1-5 - TRBV7-2 - CASSSGVQPQHF TGTGCCAGCAGCTCAGGGGTTCAGCCCCAGCATTTT
TRBJ2-4 TRBD1 TRBV5-1 - CASSLTGAPAKNIQYF TGCGCCAGCAGCCTGACAGGGGCCCCAGCCAAAAACATTCAGTACTTC
TRBJ1-1 TRBD1 TRBV10-3 - CAISGQGRNTEAFF TGTGCCATCAGTGGACAGGGGAGGAACACTGAAGCTTTCTTT
TRBJ1-6 TRBD1 TRBV19 - CASSIVAGGYNSPLHF TGTGCCAGTAGTATAGTGGCAGGGGGATATAATTCACCCCTCCACTTT
TRBJ2-6 - TRBV4-3 - CSSSQDKDSRGPRLANVLTF TGCTCCAGCAGCCAAGATAAGGATTCCAGGGGACCCAGGCTGGCCAACGTCCTGACTTTC
TRBJ2-2 - TRBV11-2 once CATPGLENTGELFF TGTGCCACCCCAGGACTGGAGAACACCGGGGAGCTGTTTTTT
TRBJ2-7 - TRBV27 - CASSLSRNSYEQYF TGTGCCAGCAGTTTATCGCGGAACTCCTACGAGCAGTACTTC
TRBJ2-6 - TRBV6-2/TRBV6-3 - CASSYSNQARDGANVLTF TGTGCCAGCAGTTACTCGAACCAGGCCCGGGATGGGGCCAACGTCCTGACTTTC
TRBJ1-2 TRBD1 TRBV11-3 once CASSQHRGGGGYTF TGTGCCAGCAGCCAACACAGGGGAGGAGGTGGCTACACCTTC
TRBJ2-3 - TRBV13 - CASSAPSTGFADTQYF TGTGCCAGCAGCGCGCCAAGTACAGGGTTTGCAGATACGCAGTATTTT
TRBJ2-5 - TRBV7-9 - CASSQDYSGVETQYF TGTGCCAGCAGCCAGGATTATTCAGGGGTGGAGACCCAGTACTTC
TRBJ2-3 TRBD2 TRBV9 - CASSGRGGRSTDTQYF TGTGCCAGCAGCGGTCGGGGCGGGAGGAGCACAGATACGCAGTATTTT
TRBJ1-2 - TRBV29-1 few CSASTSNYGYTF TGCAGCGCTTCAACATCTAACTATGGCTACACCTTC
TRBJ2-5 TRBD2 TRBV12-3/TRBV12-4 - CASSLSGSKTQYF TGTGCCAGCAGTTTAAGCGGGAGTAAGACCCAGTACTTC
TRBJ1-2 TRBD1 TRBV7-9 - CASSSDRDGYTF TGTGCCAGCAGCTCGGACAGGGACGGCTACACCTTC
TRBJ1-1 - TRBV27 few CASSFSTHKEAFF TGTGCCAGCAGTTTCTCCACACACAAGGAAGCTTTCTTT
TRBJ2-1 - TRBV18 once CASSPTGVGAGNEQFF TGTGCCAGCTCACCAACTGGCGTAGGGGCGGGGAATGAGCAGTTCTTC
TRBJ2-1 TRBD2 TRBV5-6 once CASSSIAGGPSNEQFF TGTGCCAGCAGCTCAATAGCGGGAGGGCCGAGTAATGAGCAGTTCTTC
TRBJ2-7 - TRBV7-8 few CASSFGRRDFEQYF TGTGCCAGCAGCTTTGGTCGCAGGGATTTTGAGCAGTACTTC
TRBJ1-6 - TRBV7-2 - CASSAPQLPLHF TGTGCCAGCAGCGCCCCCCAACTTCCCCTCCACTTT
TRBJ2-2 TRBD2 TRBV7-2 few CASSSLAGGDTGELFF TGTGCCAGCAGCTCACTAGCGGGAGGCGACACCGGGGAGCTGTTTTTT
TRBJ1-1 - TRBV7-2 few CASRRELNTEAFF TGTGCCAGCAGAAGGGAGCTGAACACTGAAGCTTTCTTT
TRBJ2-2 TRBD1 TRBV6-1 - CASSERGTVSGELFF TGTGCCAGCAGTGAAAGGGGGACAGTTTCCGGGGAGCTGTTTTTT
TRBJ1-4 TRBD1 TRBV27 - CASSLRQGRANEKLFF TGTGCCAGCAGTTTAAGACAGGGTAGAGCTAATGAAAAACTGTTTTTT